This record covers a single T cell receptor (beta chain). This is likely an artifact of a read error, given a far larger clone one base away. In germline, CDR1 is SGHRS, CDR2 YFSETQ. The CDR3 totals 15 residues. V was clipped by 4 bases and J by 7 bases; unmatched bases: 8. With TRAV- and TRBV-specific primers, first-strand cDNA was made, covering the alpha and beta chains. TCR amplification ran 20 PCR cycles using constant-region and V-primer adapter primers. TCRdb processed the reads anew with MiXCR; each CDR3 protein has one entry. The repertoire has around 100,000 distinct CDR3 sequences, 20% to 25% of them found once; the top ten carry roughly 13%. This sample was included in a study of low-dose radiotherapy and immunotherapy resistance in tumors. Study as a whole: Doses of 0.5 Gy per fraction every 2 weeks, totaling 6.5 Gy, went to Cohort 1. Across 26 weeks, 13 Gy in total went to Cohort 2, delivered as 1 Gy per fraction every two weeks. Intravenous ipilimumab 1 mg/kg every six weeks was given with nivolumab 240 mg every two weeks.

The time point: after trial treatment. Noted treatment: LDRT plus nivolumab, ipilimumab, low-dose cyclophosphamide and aspirin (RACIN trial). As their treatment, donors received nivolumab, ipilimumab, aspirin, low-dose cyclophosphamide and low-dose radiotherapy. This specimen consisted of PBMCs, obtained after low-dose radiotherapy plus immunotherapy. This sequence originates from a female donor with ovarian cancer. V usage is TRBV5-1 and J usage is TRBJ2-7, with 13 bases that match TRBD2. The CDR3: CASSRTSGGGNEQYF. Written as DNA, the CDR3 is TGCGCCAGCAGCCGGACTAGCGGGGGTGGCAATGAGCAGTACTTC. Looking up the rest from reference TRBV5-1 and TRBJ2-7 gives the full variable domain: KAGVTQTPRYLIKTRGQQVTLSCSPISGHRSVSWYQQTPGQGLQFLFEYFSETQRNKGNFPGRFSGRQFSNSRSEMNVSTLELGDSALYLCASSRTSGGGNEQYFGPGTRLTVT.